This TCR beta chain was retrieved from a study of shared clonotypes between healthy human individuals. For the study at large: Samples came from two female and three male donors aged 18 to 49. Study results and limitations: A handful of donors shared approximately 5% of their naive CD4 clonotypes. Rarefaction revealed incomplete sorted-subset sequencing despite large depth.

Generated by immunoSEQ multiplex PCR, the TCRdb table keeps only in-frame clones and is missing some. The table shows some 1.1 million clones, with roughly 80% occurring only once. All donors qualified as healthy HIV-negative adults and had experienced no recent acute infections or vaccinations. The germline V gene has CDR1 LNHDA and CDR2 SQIVND (reference sequence). The CDR3 is 17 residues long. With 5 bases clipped from V and 0 bases from J, the junction kept 7 bases outside the gene matches. To note about this clone: Its antigen is currently unknown.

The sequenced material came from memory CD4+ T cells from PBMCs. Subset here: CD45RA-negative fraction. The chain is built from TRBV19 and TRBJ2-2, with 9 positions matching TRBD1. This receptor was obtained from a man aged 18 to 29 in good health. Some clones in this sample may be carry-over from other donors' samples. Here the CDR3 reads CASSSGQGKANTGELFF. CDR3 bases: TGTGCCAGTAGTTCTGGACAGGGGAAGGCGAACACCGGGGAGCTGTTTTTT. Using reference TRBV19 and TRBJ2-2 for the parts outside the CDR3, the full variable domain is DGGITQSPKYLFRKEGQNVTLSCEQNLNHDAMYWYRQDPGQGLRLIYYSQIVNDFQKGDIAEGYSVSREKKESFPLTVTSAQKNPTAFYLCASSSGQGKANTGELFFGEGSRLTVL.